The clone carrying this TCR beta chain appeared a few times. This entry comes from a study of response to subunit inactivated influenza vaccine. Germline V gene lookup returns CDR1 DFQATT and CDR2 SNEGSKA (reference sequence). The CDR3 sequence is 16 residues long. Losses at the gene ends were 3 bases for V and 4 bases for J; bases not matched to a gene: 9. TCRdb re-called the RT-PCR reads with MiXCR, one entry per CDR3 protein. This sample has around 750,000 distinct CDR3 sequences, with over 20% found just once. The chain has TRBV20-1 and TRBJ2-3; 11 bases agree with TRBD2. The source of this sequence is a man in his fifties or sixties who received an inactivated influenza vaccine. Sequenced here: PBMCs from blood, sampled about 5 days after vaccination. CDR3 protein: CSASETSGKRADTQYF. The DNA for the CDR3 is TGCAGTGCTAGCGAGACTAGCGGGAAAAGGGCAGATACGCAGTATTTT.